The T cell receptor (beta chain) described here comes from a study of cytomegalovirus exposure and HLA in healthy donors. Regarding the study as a whole: Available immune exposure information was restricted to CMV serostatus only.

In regard to this clone: Its antigen is unknown.

The PCR was carried out with 60 Vbeta primers and 13 Jbeta primers. Measured with immunoSEQ multiplex PCR; TCRdb has only the in-frame clones, and not every one. The profile shows over 95,000 clones, roughly four fifths of them singletons. This CDR3 is built from 15 residues. The ends lost 7 bases at V and 7 bases at J; junction bases unmatched: 11. Germline V CDR1 and CDR2: SNHLY, FYNNEI. Sample: PBMCs. The chain recombines TRBV2 with TRBJ2-1; 9 bases line up with TRBD2. The receptor comes from a woman under 30 in good health and CMV-seronegative. CDR3 bases: TGTGCCAGCACCTATAGCGGGAGCGTCGGGAATGAGCAGTTCTTC. It specifies CASTYSGSVGNEQFF.